This record concerns one T cell receptor (beta chain) sequence. The antigen is unknown. TCRdb keeps only in-frame clones here, not all; method: immunoSEQ multiplex PCR. Of millions of clones detected, about 92% appear once; the ten largest clones hold 0.39%. V was pared by 3 bases and J by 5 bases, with 8 bases between. This CDR3 spans 13 amino acids. The germline CDR1 and CDR2 sequences are SEHNR and FQNEAQ (reference sequence). This record comes from a study of shared clonotypes between healthy human individuals. Study-level results: Despite large depth, rarefaction showed incomplete sorted-subset sequencing.

The chain combines TRBV7-9 with TRBJ2-1; D perhaps matches TRBD2 (5 bases). Sequencing used naive CD4+ T cells from PBMCs. As for subset: CD45RA+ positively selected. This receptor was obtained from a man between 18 and 29 years old in good health. Some clones in this sample may be carry-over from other donors' samples. This chain's CDR3 is CASSFHSDNEQFF. CDR3 DNA sequence: TGTGCCAGCAGCTTCCATAGCGACAATGAGCAGTTCTTC.